This TCR beta chain originates from a study of T-cell memory formation after mild COVID-19. Study-level background: Across donors, TCR clusters were largely donor specific. Study results and limitations: The study found balanced CD4/CD8 in clones contracting day 15 to 85 and a CD4+ lean in later expanders.

This clonotype was observed a few times. The antigen is unknown. The CDR3 covers 15 residues. The V and J ends lost 6 bases and 5 bases, in that order; junction bases with no gene match: 10. Germline CDR1 and CDR2: MDHEN and SYDVKM. TCRdb reprocessed the 5' RACE reads with MiXCR, giving one entry per CDR3 protein. Among about 110,000 distinct CDR3 sequences listed, 22% were seen once. Input material: PBMCs or a T cell subset sorted from them (not recorded which). V usage is TRBV28 and J usage is TRBJ1-5, with 7 bases matching TRBD1. The sequence came from a man younger than 30 who had mild COVID-19 (a few samples of this study predate the infection). Cell type and time point are not known. The CDR3 sequence is CASRLTGQFHQPQHF. CDR3 DNA: TGTGCCAGCAGGCTAACGGGACAGTTTCATCAGCCCCAGCATTTT. The entire variable domain, with the rest obtained from reference TRBV28 and TRBJ1-5, is as follows: DVKVTQSSRYLVKRTGEKVFLECVQDMDHENMFWYRQDPGLGLRLIYFSYDVKMKEKGDIPEGYSVSREKKERFSLILESASTNQTSMYLCASRLTGQFHQPQHFGDGTRLSIL.